This T cell receptor beta chain was observed in a study of T cells in severe cutaneous drug reactions. Study-wide background: Patients in acute or recovery stage gave blister fluids/cells and PBMC.

There are 14 residues in the CDR3. Germline lookup yields CDR1 SGHNT and CDR2 YYREEE (reference sequence). The patients sequenced had a carbamazepine-induced Stevens-Johnson syndrome or toxic epidermal necrolysis reaction. Bulk and single-cell libraries used iRepertoire multiplex PCR with TCR subtype-specific primers. Bulk TCR beta libraries came from multiplex PCR with V, D, J primers. TCRdb reworked the multiplex PCR reads into one entry per CDR3 protein, no DNA. The sample shows 6,000 or so distinct CDR3 sequences, and less than 35% sits with its ten largest clones. A word on this clonotype: Its antigen is unidentified.

General observations from the study: One public TCRbeta CDR3 appeared in all seven blister samples, averaging about 13%. In carbamazepine-induced Stevens-Johnson syndrome or toxic epidermal necrolysis, TRBV12-4 averaged roughly 35% in blister cells and around 5% in PBMC.

The J gene is TRBJ1-2, the V gene TRBV5-4. The source is a human donor with toxic epidermal necrolysis, a severe cutaneous drug reaction. Sample: cells from a skin blister. The CDR3 sequence is CASSLVSSNYGYTF.